This TCR beta chain was documented in a study of shared clonotypes between healthy human individuals (dated by TCRdb to the early 2020s). For context, the study as a whole: A few men and two women, aged 18 to 49 years, made up the cohort. Blood TCR repertoires of about 5 healthy adults were deeply sequenced to estimate repertoire size and the extent of clonotype sharing between individuals. Leukapheresis yielded between about 0.94 and 9 billion PBMCs per donor. To increase sequencing depth and limit assay-specific biases, different laboratories used diverse techniques to prepare libraries and sequence TCR repertoires. Per donor, three plates each were used for CD4 naive and CD4 memory, two for CD8 naive, and one for CD8 memory.

CDR1 and CDR2 (SEHNR, FQNEAQ) derive from the germline V gene (reference sequence). V and J are truncated by 10 bases and 0 bases respectively, leaving an intervening sequence of 10 bases. The CDR3 sequence holds 12 residues, the cysteine and phenylalanine included. Just CDR3 DNA is preserved here, 36 bases in frame from base 1. Using the deep immunoSEQ assay, TCR CDR3 regions were amplified from genomic DNA by multiplex PCR. For each cell subset, the extracted genomic DNA was distributed evenly across all wells of several immunoSEQ 96-well plates, and each plate served as one replicate. For sorted subsets, roughly 200 ng genomic DNA, equal to about 30,000 T cell genomes, was loaded into each replicate PCR. The purified libraries were quantified using a Qubit 3.0 fluorometer, sized with a Bioanalyzer 2100, and then quantified again using the KAPA Library Quantification kit. Every immunoSEQ 96-well plate was sequenced on a dedicated single-read 150-cycle Illumina NextSeq 550 flow cell. Processing in the source paper ran as follows. Because the immunoSEQ output included only junctional sequences and no quality scores, the filtering could not be the same as the filtering used for full-length reads. Sequences were annotated with PyIR, a Python wrapper for IgBLAST v1.9, and V/J genes and CDR3 were assigned using IMGT germline references. Reads with weak V/J assignments (E-value above 1e-6), missing CDR3, stop codons, out-of-frame junctions, or ambiguous translated residues were removed. V3J clonotypes were defined as sequences sharing the same inferred V gene, J gene, and CDR3 amino acid sequence. The percentage overlap between two repertoires was calculated by dividing the number of shared unique clonotypes by the size of the smaller repertoire. Three approaches were used to assess repertoire richness: RTK rarefaction, the Chao1 estimator, and Recon v2.1 estimates of unobserved clonotypes. For all TCRbeta clonotypes obtained by the gDNA method from a handful of donors, generation probabilities were computed with OLGA. Held by TCRdb, this immuneACCESS table contains in-frame sequences only and omits some clones. Under half of the omission traces to an unresolved V gene where checked; the cause of the rest is unknown. D and trimming were read from the DNA, whereas the V and J calls and clone size are those reported in that table. Within this sample are about 2.1 million clones, with 80% to 95% of them counted one time only. The ten largest clones take up around 1.7% of the sample.

As for this clone: Its antigen remains unidentified. Base-call qualities are not available, and no considerably larger clone is one nucleotide away.

CD8 naive samples consisted of CD45RO-negative cells that were positively selected for CCR7, yielding a CD45RA+CCR7+ population without TemRA cells. Healthy HIV-negative adults with no recently reported acute infections or vaccinations were included as donors. Every donor was a Caucasian adult living in Nashville, Tennessee, USA. After blood collection by leukapheresis, PBMCs were isolated using Ficoll-Histopaque density gradient centrifugation and then cryopreserved in the vapor phase of liquid nitrogen. Analytical flow cytometry was used to check the purity and quantity of every magnetically sorted T cell population. Genomic DNA was isolated from each sorted fraction and quantified by UV absorbance on a Nanodrop 2000c. General findings and caveats noted by the study authors: The small number of donors limited the genetic and exposure-history diversity represented. Based on pairwise subsampling, the degree of clonotype sharing among donors was expected to be affected by sequencing depth. Across a few donors, about 5% of naive CD4, around 3.5% of naive CD8, roughly 2.2% of memory CD4, and 0.3% to 0.45% of memory CD8 clonotypes were shared. Compared with non-shared clonotypes, the clonotypes found in all four sorted-subset donors had higher generation probabilities. Only blood was sampled, and tissue TCR repertoires likely differ from those in blood. Rarefaction of sorted-subset datasets indicated incomplete sequencing despite the large sequencing depth. Naive subsets generally had larger estimated clonotype richness than memory subsets.

The specimen was naive CD8+ T cells from PBMCs. In the paper's terms, the cell subset or site label means: CD45RA+CCR7+. This sequence was found in a man younger than 30 in good health. Some clones in this sample may be carry-over from other donors' samples. The sequence links TRBV7-9 to TRBJ2-7; TRBD1 is possibly the D segment (6 matching bases). CDR3 region: CAITGSSYEQYF. The bases are TGTGCCATAACAGGGAGCTCCTACGAGCAGTACTTC.